Below, 28 T cell receptor beta chains from the same sample are listed, as sequenced in a study of blood T cell repertoires in COVID-19. Sequencing was performed with immunoSEQ multiplex PCR; in TCRdb, only in-frame clones are kept and a portion is missing. This sample has about 150,000 clones; 85% to 90% occur once, and the top ten carry about 2.6%. The specimen sequenced was peripheral blood. The receptors were sampled from a woman of 80 years or more with COVID-19, enrolled during active disease.

The chain couples TRBV10-3 to TRBJ2-4; TRBD1 is a possible D gene (5 bases). Trimming took 2 bases from V and 0 from J, leaving 8 bases between them. The CDR3 extends over 15 amino acids. Looked up from germline, CDR1 is ENHRY and CDR2 is SYGVKD. The CDR3 DNA follows: TGTGCCATCAGTGAGGGGGCGTTAGCCAAAAACATTCAGTACTTC. Residues: CAISEGALAKNIQYF.

The chain employs TRBV20-1 and TRBJ1-1; 10 nucleotides align to TRBD1. The CDR3 extends over 11 amino acids. CDR1 and CDR2 from the germline V gene are DFQATT and SNEGSKA (reference sequence). CDR3 amino acids: CTLGQGIEAFF. CDR3 in DNA: TGCACTCTGGGACAGGGGATTGAAGCTTTCTTT.

The V and J genes are TRBV28 and TRBJ2-7, with a weak D call TRBD1 (6 bases). CDR3 length: 14 amino acids. V lost 2 bases to trimming and J lost 0 bases, with 8 bases between them. The germline CDR1 and CDR2 sequences are MDHEN and SYDVKM. In nucleotides, the CDR3 is TGTGCCAGCAGTTTAGGACAGATCTCCTACGAGCAGTACTTC. This translates into CASSLGQISYEQYF.

This CDR3 reads CARSQDQGAGNTIYF. The CDR3 DNA reads TGTGCCAGAAGCCAAGATCAGGGTGCAGGAAACACCATATATTTT. The genes are TRBV5-3 and TRBJ1-3; D is perhaps TRBD1 (5 bases). TRBV5-3 is labeled an ORF, and its function is uncertain. The CDR3 extends over 15 amino acids. The V gene lost 4 bases and the J gene lost 4 bases, with 15 bases spanning the gap.

This clone was seen just once. CDR3 nucleotide sequence: TGCGCCAGCAGCCCCGGACAGCTAACTAACTATGGCTACACCTTC. It translates to CASSPGQLTNYGYTF. The chain uses TRBV4-3 and TRBJ1-2; TRBD1 is a possible D gene (6 bases). The CDR3 loop spans 15 amino acids. From germline, CDR1 is LGHNA and CDR2 YSLEER. V was cut by 4 bases and J by 0 bases, with 12 bases left in between.

The chain carries TRBV20-1 and TRBJ2-7, with D tentatively TRBD1 (6 bases). The CDR3 has 11 amino acids. V gave up 4 bases and J gave up 9 bases, with 13 bases separating them. From germline, CDR1 is DFQATT and CDR2 SNEGSKA (reference sequence). The CDR3 DNA is TGCAGTGCTATTCAGGGGCCTACGCAGTACTTC. This sequence encodes CSAIQGPTQYF.

The chain links TRBV5-1 to TRBJ1-1; TRBD1 matches at 11 bases. This CDR3 is 17 amino acids long. Germline V gene lookup returns CDR1 SGHRS and CDR2 YFSETQ. Germline trimming cut 1 base from V and 3 bases from J; bases unmatched to any gene: 8. CDR3 amino acids: CASSLPGTGGWDTEAFF. CDR3 DNA: TGCGCCAGCAGCTTGCCGGGGACAGGGGGTTGGGACACTGAAGCTTTCTTT.

This chain joins TRBV20-1 and TRBJ1-3, with a possible D match to TRBD1 (5 bases). The CDR3 has 15 residues. V was shortened by 3 bases and J by 4 bases, with 16 bases between the two germline ends. The germline gives CDR1 DFQATT, CDR2 SNEGSKA (reference sequence). CDR3 DNA: TGCAGTGCTAGTGGACGAACCGGGGGGGGAAACACCATATATTTT. It encodes CSASGRTGGGNTIYF.

The V gene is TRBV28, the J gene TRBJ1-6; D unclear. V was cut by 2 bases and J by 14 bases, with 10 bases left in between. Looked up from germline, CDR1 is MDHEN and CDR2 is SYDVKM. There are 12 residues in the CDR3. The CDR3 DNA reads TGTGCCAGCAGTTTAATCCCCTTAGCCCTCCACTTT. This translates into CASSLIPLALHF.

CDR3 protein: CASSGRDFNSPLHF. DNA for the CDR3: TGTGCCAGCAGCGGTCGGGACTTCAATTCACCCCTCCACTTT. V is TRBV9 and J is TRBJ1-6; a possible D gene is TRBD1 (5 bases). Trimming took off 3 bases at V and 7 bases at J, with 11 bases between the two ends. The CDR3 is made up of 14 amino acids. Germline CDR1 and CDR2: SGDLS and YYNGEE.

This sequence joins TRBV7-3 and TRBJ1-1; tentative D call: TRBD1 (6 bases). The germline V and J ends were trimmed by 5 bases and 4 bases, with 11 bases remaining between them. This CDR3 contains 13 residues. CDR1 is SGHTA, CDR2 FQGTGA, per germline. The CDR3 DNA reads as TGTGCCAGCAGCCTATCCAGGGGCACTGAAGCTTTCTTT. Translating gives CASSLSRGTEAFF.

V is TRBV3-1 (or the pseudogene TRBV3-2) and J is TRBJ2-5; D ambiguous. From germline, CDR1 is LGHDT and CDR2 YNNKEL (reference sequence). Trimming removed 3 bases at V and 2 bases at J, with 7 bases between. This CDR3 region has 13 residues. The CDR3 bases are TGTGCCAGCAGCCAGAGCGAACAAGAGACCCAGTACTTC. Its translation is CASSQSEQETQYF.

The rearrangement joins TRBV27 to TRBJ1-6; D not certain. CDR1 is MNHEY, CDR2 SMNVEV, per germline (reference sequence). Between the trimmed V and J ends, which lost 3 bases and 7 bases, there was a span of 7 bases. This CDR3 is built from 13 residues. CDR3 sequence: CASSFSVNSPLHF. The CDR3 nucleotides are TGTGCCAGCAGTTTTTCAGTGAATTCACCCCTCCACTTT.

The rearrangement joins TRBV20-1 to TRBJ2-7, with a weak D call TRBD1 (5 bases). The CDR3 has 11 amino acids. Germline assignment: CDR1 DFQATT and CDR2 SNEGSKA (reference sequence). With 1 base removed from V and 7 bases from J, the gap between germline ends came to 8 bases. The CDR3 here is CSARGGPEQYF. CDR3 nucleotide sequence: TGCAGTGCTAGAGGGGGCCCAGAGCAGTACTTC.

The V and J genes are TRBV6-5 and TRBJ2-5, with 11 bases that match TRBD2. The germline gives CDR1 MNHEY, CDR2 SVGAGI. The CDR3 has 16 amino acids. J was trimmed by 3 bases and V by 4 bases; bases with no gene match: 7. CDR3 in DNA: TGTGCCAGCAGTTCCGGGACTAGCGGATTCAAAGAGACCCAGTACTTC. It codes for CASSSGTSGFKETQYF.

This clone was counted between two and nine times. V gene TRBV9 combines with J gene TRBJ2-3; 12 bases agree with TRBD2. CDR1 is SGDLS and CDR2 is YYNGEE in the germline V gene. CDR3 length: 16 amino acids. The trim removed 3 bases at V and 1 base at J, leaving 3 bases unmatched. The CDR3 region is CASSATSGGRTDTQYF. CDR3 DNA sequence: TGTGCCAGCAGCGCGACTAGCGGGGGTCGCACAGATACGCAGTATTTT. Full variable domain (missing parts from reference TRBV9 and TRBJ2-3): DSGVTQTPKHLITATGQRVTLRCSPRSGDLSVYWYQQSLDQGLQFLIQYYNGEERAKGNILERFSAQQFPDLHSELNLSSLELGDSALYFCASSATSGGRTDTQYFGPGTRLTVL.

The rearrangement joins TRBV5-8 to TRBJ2-1, with 7 bases lining up with TRBD2. The junction had 8 bases not matched to a gene; V was cut back by 0 bases and J by 2 bases. Per germline, CDR1 SGHTS and CDR2 YDEGEE. CDR3 length equals 17 residues. The CDR3 bases are TGTGCCAGCAGCTTGGCTCTTCTAGCGGAGACCTACAATGAGCAGTTCTTC. Protein sequence: CASSLALLAETYNEQFF.

The V gene is TRBV18, the J gene TRBJ2-5, with D possibly being TRBD2 (5 bases). V was trimmed by 1 base and J by 1 base, leaving 10 bases between them. CDR1 is KGHSH and CDR2 is LQKENI in the germline V gene. The CDR3 length is 15 residues. In DNA, the CDR3 is TGTGCCAGCTCACCACGAGGGAGAGGCCAAGAGACCCAGTACTTC. This gives the protein CASSPRGRGQETQYF.

The chain carries TRBV19 and TRBJ1-5; 8 bases match TRBD1. The V gene end was trimmed by 5 bases and the J gene end by 6 bases; junction bases not matched to a gene: 12. Germline V gene data show CDR1 as LNHDA and CDR2 as SQIVND (reference sequence). This CDR3 spans 16 amino acids. DNA for the CDR3: TGTGCCAGTAGTTCAGGCAACAGGGGGTATGGTCAGCCCCAGCATTTT. Protein: CASSSGNRGYGQPQHF.

The V gene is TRBV5-8, the J gene TRBJ1-2, with a possible D match to TRBD1 (6 bases). Germline CDR1 reads SGHTS; CDR2 reads YDEGEE. The V end lost 4 bases, the J end lost 10 bases, and 20 bases lay between the germline ends. The CDR3 runs to 14 residues. CDR3 sequence (DNA): TGTGCCAGCAGCCAGGGGCCCCCTAAGCCTTCCTACACCTTC. As protein: CASSQGPPKPSYTF.

This clone was found once. V and J are TRBV6-5 and TRBJ2-3; no definite D call. Germline V lookup: CDR1 MNHEY, CDR2 SVGAGI. V shed 9 bases and J shed 3 bases, with 7 bases lying between them. This CDR3 has 11 residues. The CDR3 reads CASQTTDTQYF. The CDR3, as DNA: TGTGCCAGTCAAACAACAGATACGCAGTATTTT.

This clone was counted once. The chain joins TRBV6-2 or TRBV6-3 to TRBJ2-7, with 8 positions matching TRBD2. In germline, CDR1 is MNHEY, CDR2 SVGEGT. The CDR3 contains 15 residues. With 4 bases clipped from V and 1 base from J, the junction kept 6 bases outside the gene matches. CDR3 residues: CASSSPTSASYEQYF. As DNA, the CDR3 is TGTGCCAGCAGTTCCCCGACTAGCGCATCCTACGAGCAGTACTTC.

This clone was observed once. The chain uses TRBV19 and TRBJ2-2; 8 bases line up with TRBD2. The V and J ends lost 5 bases and 3 bases, in that order; junction bases with no gene match: 8. The germline gives CDR1 LNHDA, CDR2 SQIVND (reference sequence). There are 16 residues in the CDR3. The CDR3 DNA reads as TGTGCCAGTAGTTATACTAGCGGTAGATACACCGGGGAGCTGTTTTTT. Amino acid sequence: CASSYTSGRYTGELFF.

This chain connects TRBV7-2 to TRBJ1-2, with D maybe TRBD1 (6 bases). Trimming took off 1 base at V and 2 bases at J, with 14 bases between the two ends. The CDR3 runs 16 residues. Germline CDR1 and CDR2: SGHTA and FQGNSA. The CDR3 nucleotides are TGTGCCAGCAGCTTAGTTCCGGCAGGGGCCAACTATGGCTACACCTTC. Amino acids: CASSLVPAGANYGYTF. Filled out from reference TRBV7-2 and TRBJ1-2, the complete variable domain reads GAGVSQSPSNKVTEKGKDVELRCDPISGHTALYWYRQSLGQGLEFLIYFQGNSAPDKSGLPSDRFSAERTGGSVSTLTIQRTQQEDSAVYLCASSLVPAGANYGYTFGSGTRLTVV.

The chain employs TRBV24-1 and TRBJ1-5; 8 bases fit TRBD1. The CDR3 runs to 15 residues. The V and J ends lost 7 bases and 5 bases, in that order; junction bases with no gene match: 9. The V gene's germline CDR1 is KGHDR and CDR2 SFDVKD. The CDR3 protein is CATSGTGVGDQPQHF. CDR3 sequence (DNA): TGTGCCACCAGCGGGACAGGAGTGGGAGATCAGCCCCAGCATTTT.

The chain couples TRBV28 to TRBJ2-5; tentative D call: TRBD2 (6 bases). Germline lookup yields CDR1 MDHEN and CDR2 SYDVKM. This CDR3 spans 13 amino acids. The germline V and J ends were trimmed by 10 bases and 3 bases, with 15 bases remaining between them. Here the CDR3 DNA reads TGTGCCACGGGGGACGGCGGGGAAGAGACCCAGTACTTC. Protein product: CATGDGGEETQYF. Filled out from reference TRBV28 and TRBJ2-5, the complete variable domain reads DVKVTQSSRYLVKRTGEKVFLECVQDMDHENMFWYRQDPGLGLRLIYFSYDVKMKEKGDIPEGYSVSREKKERFSLILESASTNQTSMYLCATGDGGEETQYFGPGTRLLVL.

The chain uses TRBV5-1 and TRBJ2-1; 10 nucleotides agree with TRBD1. J gave up 8 bases and V 3 bases, and 11 bases lay outside the gene matches. The CDR3 runs 16 residues. CDR1 and CDR2 from the germline V gene are SGHRS and YFSETQ. This CDR3 is CASSSPGTGAGDEQFF. The DNA for the CDR3 is TGCGCCAGCAGCTCGCCCGGGACAGGGGCGGGGGATGAGCAGTTCTTC. The entire variable domain, with the rest obtained from reference TRBV5-1 and TRBJ2-1, is as follows: KAGVTQTPRYLIKTRGQQVTLSCSPISGHRSVSWYQQTPGQGLQFLFEYFSETQRNKGNFPGRFSGRQFSNSRSEMNVSTLELGDSALYLCASSSPGTGAGDEQFFGPGTRLTVL.

This chain joins TRBV27 and TRBJ2-2; 12 nucleotides align to TRBD2. V gave up 4 bases and J gave up 4 bases; unmatched junction bases: 7. CDR1 MNHEY and CDR2 SMNVEV come from the germline V gene (reference sequence). The CDR3 has 17 residues. DNA of the CDR3: TGTGCCAGCAGTTCCTCGGGACTAGCGGGTGCCACCGGGGAGCTGTTTTTT. Encoded protein: CASSSSGLAGATGELFF.